This T cell receptor beta chain was documented in a study of molecular identifiers for immune sequencing clone quantification. Turning to the study itself: Replicates partitioned RNA from roughly 21,000 or 96,000 naive CD8 cells into five parts, sequencing four.

In its sample, this clonotype was seen a few times. With 5 bases removed from V and 1 base from J, the gap between germline ends came to 17 bases. The CDR3 is made up of 17 amino acids. CDR1 is LNHDA, CDR2 SQIVND, per germline (reference sequence). Each CDR3 protein is one row after TCRdb ran MiXCR on the PCR reads. The sample lists some 680,000 distinct CDR3 sequences, about 25% seen once, with 0.6% to 0.9% in the top ten. Sequenced sample: naive CD8+ T cells from blood, with Jurkat cell RNA spiked in. Subset in this sample: FACS-sorted CD8+CD4-CCR7+CD45RA+ naive T cells. The gene calls are TRBV19 and TRBJ2-2, with D tentatively TRBD1 (6 bases). This clonotype was obtained from a human donor in good health. Some libraries in this study had Jurkat cell RNA spiked in. Here the CDR3 reads CASSAPRTAMNTGELFF. The DNA for the CDR3 is TGTGCCAGTAGTGCACCAAGGACAGCAATGAACACCGGGGAGCTGTTTTTT.